This record covers a single T cell receptor (beta chain). Its specificity is unknown. With a J-beta primer mix and a sample-barcoded 5' primer, a second PCR ran roughly 6 to 11 cycles. Every cDNA was tagged by a template-switch adaptor with 12 random nucleotides. Via MiXCR, TCRdb re-called the 5' RACE reads, giving one row per CDR3 protein. The table has 1,300,000 or so distinct CDR3 sequences, approximately 59% seen once. The sample is drawn from a study of blood T cells in healthy people across ages. Study observations and caveats: Per-million-T-cell TCR beta diversity fell roughly linearly with age. PBMC samples, being unsorted, prevented any conclusive comparison of naive and antigen-experienced cells.

This CDR3 region has 14 residues. Germline loops: CDR1 LNHNV, CDR2 YYDKDF (reference sequence). The rearrangement uses TRBV15 and TRBJ2-4; a weak D match, TRBD2 (6 bases). TRBJ2-7 explains the end of the DNA better; the J call may be wrong. The clonotype comes from a man between 18 and 29 years old in good health. Sequencing used blood. The CDR3 is CATSRAGSVYEQYF. DNA of the CDR3: TGTGCCACCAGCAGGGCCGGGAGCGTCTACGAGCAGTACTTC.